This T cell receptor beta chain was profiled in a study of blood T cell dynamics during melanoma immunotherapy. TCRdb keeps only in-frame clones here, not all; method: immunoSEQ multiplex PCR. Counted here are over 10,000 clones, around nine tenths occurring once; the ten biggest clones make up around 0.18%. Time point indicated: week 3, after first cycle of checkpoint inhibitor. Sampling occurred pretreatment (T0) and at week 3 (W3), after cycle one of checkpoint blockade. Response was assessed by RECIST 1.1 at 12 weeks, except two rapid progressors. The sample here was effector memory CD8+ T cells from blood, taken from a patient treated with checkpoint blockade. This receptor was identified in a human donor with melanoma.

CDR3 protein: CASSVNRLGNQPQHF. In DNA, the CDR3 is TGTGCCAGCAGTGTAAACAGACTGGGCAATCAGCCCCAGCATTTT. The V gene is TRBV28, the J gene TRBJ1-5; D uncertain. CDR1 and CDR2 from the germline V gene are MDHEN and SYDVKM. This CDR3 is built from 15 residues. V was pared by 5 bases and J by 2 bases, with 13 bases between.